The clone carrying this T cell receptor beta chain was seen at least ten times. Its antigen is not identified. V dropped 6 bases and J dropped 0 bases, with 11 bases sitting between them. This CDR3 has 14 amino acids. CDR1 is MDHEN, CDR2 SYDVKM, per germline. This entry comes from a study of prognosis after radiotherapy for stage I lung cancer. The overall study: In total, fewer than 15 men and five to seven women took part as patients, aged roughly 50 to 84 with a median of approximately 76 years. Findings of the study overall: Unique TCR clones declined after stereotactic body radiation therapy, from a median 10,088 to 6,861. Whether the expanded TCR clones were tumor-specific was not determined.

Genomic DNA yielded TCR beta CDR3, amplified by two-round multiplex PCR. Amplification in first-round PCR relied on primers specific to each TRBV and TRBJ gene. TCRdb passed the multiplex PCR reads through MiXCR, listing each CDR3 protein once. The data contain fewer than 65,000 distinct CDR3 sequences, approximately 30% of them singletons. This material consisted of PBMCs, taken before or after stereotactic body radiation therapy (not recorded which). This receptor was identified in a donor over 45 with non-small cell lung cancer. The chain has TRBV28 and TRBJ1-1; D unresolved. The DNA for the CDR3 is TGTGCCAGCAGCCCGGGGAGAATGAACACTGAAGCTTTCTTT. Its protein product is CASSPGRMNTEAFF.